These 10 T cell receptor beta chains were all obtained from the same sample, sequenced in a study of breast tumors, draining lymph nodes, adjacent tissues. The lymph nodes were axillary draining lymph nodes from breast cancer patients. TCRdb recomputed calls from the multiplex PCR reads with MiXCR, one row per CDR3 protein. The data contain roughly 260,000 distinct CDR3 sequences, about 33% of them seen just once; the ten biggest clones take up 0.85% to 1.3%. Sequenced input: axillary lymph node tissue. These receptors originate from a female donor with breast cancer. Some clones in this sample may be carry-over from other donors' samples.

This clonotype was counted at least ten times. This chain links TRBV5-8 with TRBJ2-7; 14 bases agree with TRBD2. After removal of 4 bases from V and 6 bases from J, the junction contained 9 bases not matched to a gene. The CDR3 totals 16 residues. Germline V gene sequence: CDR1 SGHTS, CDR2 YDEGEE. The CDR3 DNA sequence: TGTGCCAGCAGCCAACTGACTAGCGGGAGGGCGCGCGAGCAGTACTTC. This codes for CASSQLTSGRAREQYF. Combining the CDR3 with reference TRBV5-8 and TRBJ2-7 gives the whole variable domain EAGVTQSPTHLIKTRGQQATLRCSPISGHTSVYWYQQALGLGLQFLLWYDEGEERNRGNFPPRFSGRQFPNYSSELNVNALELEDSALYLCASSQLTSGRAREQYFGPGTRLTVT.

A word on this clonotype: A much larger clonotype is one base distant, so this may be a read error. This chain joins TRBV4-2 and TRBJ2-2; D is uncertain. This CDR3 spans 14 amino acids. V gave up 1 base and J gave up 5 bases, with 8 bases separating them. CDR1 and CDR2 from the germline V gene are LGHNA and YNFKEQ. CDR3 loop: CASSQGYGTGELFF. The CDR3 coding sequence is TGTGCCAGCAGCCAAGGTTACGGGACCGGGGAGCTGTTTTTT.

There are many counts of this clonotype. The gene calls are TRBV7-8 and TRBJ2-2; D ambiguous. V was pared by 4 bases and J by 6 bases, with 15 bases between. Per the germline V gene, CDR1 is SGHVS and CDR2 is FQNEAQ. This CDR3 has 15 amino acids. CDR3 in DNA: TGTGCCAGCAGCTCCATAGGGTCTCGGGCCGGGGAGCTGTTTTTT. Protein product: CASSSIGSRAGELFF.

This clonotype was counted ten times or more. CDR3 amino acids: CASSSQGISGNTIYF. The DNA of the CDR3 is TGTGCCAGTAGTTCACAGGGGATCTCTGGAAACACCATATATTTT. The rearrangement links TRBV19 to TRBJ1-3; 7 bases align to TRBD1. This CDR3 contains 15 residues. The trim removed 5 bases at V and 0 bases at J, leaving 4 bases unmatched. Per germline, CDR1 LNHDA and CDR2 SQIVND (reference sequence).

This clonotype has only a few counts. This chain connects TRBV27 to TRBJ1-5; D might be TRBD1 (5 bases). The CDR3 consists of 16 residues. Germline CDR1 and CDR2: MNHEY and SMNVEV (reference sequence). The germline V and J ends were trimmed by 2 bases and 0 bases, with 11 bases remaining between them. The DNA of the CDR3 is TGTGCCAGCAGTTTAATGGGGGGGAATAGCAATCAGCCCCAGCATTTT. Its translation: CASSLMGGNSNQPQHF.

This clonotype has at least ten counts. This chain links TRBV5-4 with TRBJ2-5; 7 bases match TRBD2. The germline V gene encodes CDR1 SGHNT and CDR2 YYREEE (reference sequence). The CDR3 runs 14 residues. V lost 1 base and J lost 5; bases outside the gene matches: 5. DNA of the CDR3: TGTGCCAGCAGCTTGCAAGGACTAGGGGAGACCCAGTACTTC. Its translation is CASSLQGLGETQYF.

Notes on this clonotype: This may be a read error, as it is one base from a much larger clone. The chain recombines TRBV11-3 with TRBJ2-3; 8 bases align to TRBD2. The CDR3 covers 14 residues. The germline CDR1 and CDR2 sequences are SGHNT and YENEEA. Written as DNA, the CDR3 is TGTGCCAGCAGCCCCGCGGGGGGCACAGGTACGCAGTATTTT. This codes for CASSPAGGTGTQYF. The full variable domain, in which reference TRBV11-3 and TRBJ2-3 provide the parts outside the CDR3, is EAGVVQSPRYKIIEKKQPVAFWCNPISGHNTLYWYLQNLGQGPELLIRYENEEAVDDSQLPKDRFSAERLKGVDSTLKIQPAELGDSAVYLCASSPAGGTGTQYFGPGTRLTVL.

This clonotype showed up just a few times. The gene calls are TRBV7-3 and TRBJ1-1; 7 bases line up with TRBD1. J lost 11 bases, V lost 4 bases, and 10 bases had no gene match. Per the germline V gene, CDR1 is SGHTA and CDR2 is FQGTGA. The CDR3 consists of 13 residues. CDR3 nucleotide sequence: TGTGCCAGCAGCTCCGGACAGGAGCGGAGGGCTTTCTTT. It specifies CASSSGQERRAFF.

This clonotype appeared many times. The V and J genes are TRBV12-3 or TRBV12-4 and TRBJ1-3; unclear D gene. Trimming cost V 1 base and J 0 bases, with 10 bases left between them. The CDR3 is 16 residues long. This CDR3 reads CASSLVQVYSGNTIYF. The DNA for the CDR3 is TGTGCCAGCAGTTTAGTCCAGGTCTACTCTGGAAACACCATATATTTT.

Worth noting for this clonotype: This may come from a read error, since a much larger clone is one base off. V and J are TRBV20-1 and TRBJ2-5; 7 bases align to TRBD2. Germline V CDR1 and CDR2: DFQATT, SNEGSKA (reference sequence). The CDR3 contains 12 residues. CDR3 nucleotide sequence: TGCAGTGCCACTAGCGTACAAGAGACCCCGTACTTC. Protein product: CSATSVQETPYF.